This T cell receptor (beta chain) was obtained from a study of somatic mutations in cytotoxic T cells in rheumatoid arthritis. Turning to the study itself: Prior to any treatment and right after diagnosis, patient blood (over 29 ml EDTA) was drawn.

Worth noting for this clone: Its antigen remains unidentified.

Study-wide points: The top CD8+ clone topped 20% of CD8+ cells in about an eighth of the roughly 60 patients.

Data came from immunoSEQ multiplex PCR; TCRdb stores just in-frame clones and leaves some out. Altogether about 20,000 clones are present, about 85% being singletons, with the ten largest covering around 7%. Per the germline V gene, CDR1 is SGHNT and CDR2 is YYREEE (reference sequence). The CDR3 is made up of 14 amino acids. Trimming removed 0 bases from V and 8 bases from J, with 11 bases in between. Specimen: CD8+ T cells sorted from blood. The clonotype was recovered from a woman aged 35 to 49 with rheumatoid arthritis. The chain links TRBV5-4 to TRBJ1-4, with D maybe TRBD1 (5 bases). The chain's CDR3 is CASSLEGVGEKLFF. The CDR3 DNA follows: TGTGCCAGCAGCTTGGAAGGGGTAGGGGAAAAACTGTTTTTT.